These T cell receptor beta chains were read from a single sample in a study of blood T cell repertoires in COVID-19. The table came from immunoSEQ multiplex PCR; TCRdb's copy has only in-frame clones and leaves some out. The data show about 63,000 clones, 70% to 85% seen once. The sample taken for sequencing was peripheral blood. Receptor source: a human donor in a cohort sampled during active COVID-19. CDR3s include the opening cysteine and the closing phenylalanine or tryptophan. D genes are given only for firm matches. Only some rows state a clone size, as once, few, many or a class for expanded clones.

14	TRBV18	TRBJ2-7	-	TRBD2	CASSPSGKKYEQYF	TGTGCCAGCTCACCTAGCGGGAAGAAGTACGAGCAGTACTTC
14	TRBV7-3	TRBJ2-2	-	-	CASRALGNTGELFF	TGTGCCAGCAGAGCGCTAGGGAACACCGGGGAGCTGTTTTTT
14	TRBV3-1/TRBV3-2	TRBJ1-1	-	-	CASSQAQENTEAFF	TGTGCCAGCAGCCAAGCTCAGGAGAACACTGAAGCTTTCTTT
13	TRBV6-2/TRBV6-3	TRBJ2-4	-	-	CASSTDRDNIQYF	TGTGCCAGCAGTACGGACAGAGATAACATTCAGTACTTC
14	TRBV7-9	TRBJ1-5	-	-	CASSLPNSNQPQHF	TGTGCCAGCAGCTTACCAAATAGCAATCAGCCCCAGCATTTT
19	TRBV7-9	TRBJ2-1	-	TRBD2	CASSSIPGLAGPSYNEQFF	TGTGCCAGCAGCTCTATACCGGGACTAGCGGGACCCTCCTACAATGAGCAGTTCTTC
11	TRBV20-1	TRBJ2-5	-	-	CSATHQETQYF	TGCAGTGCCACTCACCAAGAGACCCAGTACTTC
15	TRBV6-2/TRBV6-3	TRBJ1-5	few	TRBD1	CASSLTGYSNQPQHF	TGTGCCAGCAGCCTGACAGGGTATAGCAATCAGCCCCAGCATTTT
17	TRBV4-1	TRBJ2-1	few	TRBD2	CASSLYQTSGSVNEQFF	TGCGCCAGCAGCCTATACCAGACTAGCGGGAGTGTAAATGAGCAGTTCTTC
15	TRBV21-1	TRBJ1-1	-	-	CASSSRGGLNTEAFF	TGTGCCAGCAGCTCGAGGGGGGGGTTAAACACTGAAGCTTTCTTT
15	TRBV3-1/TRBV3-2	TRBJ1-4	-	-	CASSQETGLNEKLFF	TGTGCCAGCAGCCAAGAGACCGGACTTAATGAAAAACTGTTTTTT
14	TRBV20-1	TRBJ2-5	-	-	CSASRGGVQETQYF	TGCAGTGCTAGTCGAGGGGGGGTCCAAGAGACCCAGTACTTC
14	TRBV30	TRBJ2-7	-	TRBD1	CAWKGTGRSYEQYF	TGTGCCTGGAAAGGGACAGGACGCTCCTACGAGCAGTACTTC
16	TRBV11-2	TRBJ2-3	-	TRBD2	CASSLAGSGRGDTQYF	TGTGCCAGCAGCTTAGCTGGTAGCGGGAGGGGGGATACGCAGTATTTT
14	TRBV11-2	TRBJ2-2	-	-	CASSRLRNTGELFF	TGTGCCAGCAGTCGACTAAGGAACACCGGGGAGCTGTTTTTT
16	TRBV15	TRBJ2-2	-	TRBD2	CATSTRASGKWGELFF	TGTGCCACCAGCACCCGGGCTAGCGGGAAGTGGGGGGAGCTGTTTTTT
15	TRBV7-3	TRBJ2-5	-	TRBD1	CASSRDRGVGETQYF	TGTGCCAGCAGCCGGGACAGGGGGGTTGGGGAGACCCAGTACTTC
14	TRBV5-1	TRBJ1-1	-	TRBD1	CASAQGAVNTEAFF	TGCGCCAGTGCACAGGGGGCAGTGAACACTGAAGCTTTCTTT
16	TRBV28	TRBJ2-2	once	TRBD2	CASSLTGTSGTGELFF	TGTGCCAGCAGTTTGACCGGGACTAGCGGCACCGGGGAGCTGTTTTTT
16	TRBV7-9	TRBJ1-2	-	-	CASSPRGGYGNYGYTF	TGTGCCAGCAGCCCAAGGGGTGGATACGGGAACTATGGCTACACCTTC
15	TRBV6-5	TRBJ1-1	-	-	CASSPERGRLVEAFF	TGTGCCAGCAGTCCAGAGCGGGGGCGCCTGGTTGAAGCTTTCTTT
15	TRBV11-3	TRBJ2-7	-	-	CASSLQGWGYYEQYF	TGTGCCAGCAGTTTACAGGGTTGGGGCTACTACGAGCAGTACTTC
14	TRBV7-2	TRBJ2-7	-	TRBD2	CASSDREGPYEQYF	TGTGCCAGCAGCGATCGGGAGGGGCCATACGAGCAGTACTTC
13	TRBV4-1	TRBJ2-1	-	-	CASSQEAPAPLFF	TGCGCCAGCAGCCAAGAAGCGCCAGCCCCCTTGTTCTTC
11	TRBV29-1	TRBJ1-2	-	-	CSVPQGKGYTF	TGCAGCGTTCCTCAGGGGAAGGGCTACACCTTC
11	TRBV4-1	TRBJ2-1	few	-	CASSLRNEQFF	TGCGCCAGCAGCCTGCGTAATGAGCAGTTCTTC
15	TRBV6-2/TRBV6-3	TRBJ2-1	-	-	CASSYSNPGVNEQFF	TGTGCCAGCAGTTACTCGAACCCAGGGGTCAATGAGCAGTTCTTC
13	TRBV19	TRBJ2-7	-	-	CASSGLSSYEQYF	TGTGCCAGCTCCGGACTATCTTCCTACGAGCAGTACTTC
14	TRBV6-5	TRBJ2-5	-	-	CASSYGSGVGTQYF	TGTGCCAGCAGTTACGGGTCAGGGGTTGGGACCCAGTACTTC
14	TRBV5-1	TRBJ1-2	few	-	CASSFFEVGYGYTF	TGCGCCAGCAGCTTTTTCGAGGTGGGCTATGGCTACACCTTC
15	TRBV23-1	TRBJ2-5	-	-	CASSQYQGTQETQYF	TGCGCCAGCAGTCAATATCAGGGGACCCAAGAGACCCAGTACTTC
17	TRBV7-9	TRBJ2-3	-	TRBD2	CASSFRLAAKSTDTQYF	TGTGCCAGCAGCTTTCGACTAGCGGCTAAGAGCACAGATACGCAGTATTTT
15	TRBV9	TRBJ2-5	-	TRBD1	CASSGTGSYQETQYF	TGTGCCAGCAGTGGGACAGGGTCGTACCAAGAGACCCAGTACTTC
14	TRBV19	TRBJ2-2	few	-	CASSRGLDHGELFF	TGTGCCAGTAGTCGGGGGTTAGATCACGGGGAGCTGTTTTTT
13	TRBV5-1	TRBJ2-7	-	TRBD2	CASSRTSGYEQYF	TGCGCCAGCAGCCGGACTAGCGGCTACGAGCAGTACTTC
16	TRBV6-6	TRBJ2-3	-	TRBD1	CASSLQGDLTRGTQYF	TGTGCCAGCAGTCTCCAGGGGGACCTAACAAGGGGTACGCAGTATTTT
14	TRBV29-1	TRBJ1-1	-	-	CSVGRGGANTEAFF	TGCAGCGTTGGGCGTGGGGGGGCGAACACTGAAGCTTTCTTT
13	TRBV30	TRBJ1-2	-	-	CAWSWRSYQDYTF	TGTGCCTGGAGTTGGAGGTCCTACCAAGACTACACCTTC
12	TRBV30	TRBJ2-5	-	TRBD2	CAWRTSRETQYF	TGTGCCTGGAGGACTAGCCGGGAGACCCAGTACTTC
15	TRBV5-1	TRBJ1-2	-	TRBD1	CASSPGGRGAYGYTF	TGCGCCAGCAGCCCCGGCGGCAGGGGGGCCTATGGCTACACCTTC
14	TRBV6-2/TRBV6-3	TRBJ2-1	once	-	CASSYRPQGREQFF	TGTGCCAGCAGTTACCGCCCCCAGGGTCGTGAGCAGTTCTTC